These 11 T cell receptor beta chains were all obtained from the same sample, sequenced in a study of graft-versus-host responses after intestinal transplantation. This table comes from immunoSEQ multiplex PCR, and its TCRdb copy is limited to in-frame clones, with some not included. In the table there are 75,000 to 100,000 clones, about nine tenths of which are singletons. These receptors have no identified antigens. The material was unstimulated CD4+ T cells sorted from spleen or lymph node cells, obtained before transplant. The receptors were sampled from a human donor who was the organ donor for an intestinal transplant.

This chain links TRBV7-9 with TRBJ2-2; D remains unclear. CDR1 is SEHNR and CDR2 is FQNEAQ in the germline V gene (reference sequence). Trimming took 0 bases from V and 8 from J, leaving 10 bases between them. The CDR3 is 14 residues long. For the CDR3, the DNA is TGTGCCAGCAGCTTAGCGGGCATCATTGGGGAGCTGTTTTTT. It encodes CASSLAGIIGELFF. Full variable domain (remainder filled in from reference TRBV7-9 and TRBJ2-2): DTGVSQNPRHKITKRGQNVTFRCDPISEHNRLYWYRQTLGQGPEFLTYFQNEAQLEKSRLLSDRFSAERPKGSFSTLEIQRTEQGDSAMYLCASSLAGIIGELFFGEGSRLTVL.

This clone has more than one count but fewer than ten. The chain combines TRBV19 with TRBJ1-5, with D perhaps matching TRBD1 (6 bases). CDR1 LNHDA and CDR2 SQIVND come from the germline V gene (reference sequence). The CDR3 covers 14 residues. V was trimmed by 3 bases and J by 1 base, leaving 7 bases between them. The CDR3 here is CASSIGTSNQPQHF. The CDR3 DNA is TGTGCCAGTAGTATTGGGACAAGCAATCAGCCCCAGCATTTT.

The chain employs TRBV7-2 and TRBJ1-2; 8 positions match TRBD1. V was pared by 5 bases and J by 8 bases, with 7 bases of the junction left unmatched. The CDR3 covers 13 residues. Germline V gene lookup returns CDR1 SGHTA and CDR2 FQGNSA. CDR3 loop: CASSPTGVQGYTF. In DNA form, the CDR3 reads TGTGCCAGCAGCCCGACAGGGGTACAGGGCTACACCTTC. The variable domain in full, with the rest retrieved from reference TRBV7-2 and TRBJ1-2, is GAGVSQSPSNKVTEKGKDVELRCDPISGHTALYWYRQSLGQGLEFLIYFQGNSAPDKSGLPSDRFSAERTGGSVSTLTIQRTQQEDSAVYLCASSPTGVQGYTFGSGTRLTVV.

V gene TRBV2 combines with J gene TRBJ1-3, with D hard to call. Trimming pared 2 bases from V and 7 bases from J, leaving 6 bases between. Germline CDR1 and CDR2: SNHLY and FYNNEI. The CDR3 sequence is 12 residues long. The CDR3 coding sequence is TGTGCCAGCAGTGAATCGGGGAACACCATATATTTT. As protein: CASSESGNTIYF.

This chain joins TRBV7-8 and TRBJ1-2; 7 bases are a match to TRBD1. The V gene's germline CDR1 is SGHVS and CDR2 FQNEAQ. The trim removed 8 bases at V and 4 bases at J, leaving 13 bases unmatched. The CDR3 consists of 15 residues. The CDR3 DNA is TGTGCCAGCGAAGACGGGACAGCGGGGGCCTATGGCTACACCTTC. Translation: CASEDGTAGAYGYTF.

This chain uses TRBV4-3 with TRBJ2-5, with D unclear. The end of the DNA is better explained by TRBJ2-7, so the J call may be wrong. The CDR3 is made up of 19 amino acids. Germline CDR1 and CDR2: LGHNA and YSLEER. CDR3 in amino acids: CASSDPDPPALSINYEQYF. The CDR3 bases are TGCGCCAGCAGCGATCCCGATCCCCCAGCTTTAAGCATCAACTACGAGCAGTACTTC.

CDR3: CASSLVMTGLETQYF. Here the CDR3 DNA reads TGTGCCAGCAGCTTGGTAATGACCGGGTTGGAGACCCAGTACTTC. The chain uses TRBV5-5 and TRBJ2-5, with D hard to call. The CDR3 runs 15 residues. From germline, CDR1 is SGHKS and CDR2 YYEKEE (reference sequence). Deletions cut 0 bases from V and 5 bases from J, with 14 bases between.

J is TRBJ2-6 and V is TRBV13, with D unresolved. Trimming took off 1 base at V and 2 bases at J, with 6 bases between the two ends. Germline V gives CDR1 PRHDT, CDR2 FYEKMQ (reference sequence). The CDR3 is made up of 15 amino acids. The CDR3 DNA follows: TGTGCCAGCAGCTTAGTACAGACTGGGGCCAACGTCCTGACTTTC. This sequence encodes CASSLVQTGANVLTF.

The chain combines TRBV28 with TRBJ1-6, with 8 bases lining up with TRBD1. The trim removed 4 bases at V and 7 bases at J, leaving 0 bases unmatched. CDR1 and CDR2 from the germline V gene are MDHEN and SYDVKM. The CDR3 length is 13 residues. The DNA for the CDR3 is TGTGCCAGCAGTTGGACAGGGAATTCACCCCTCCACTTT. It is translated as CASSWTGNSPLHF. The entire variable domain, with the rest obtained from reference TRBV28 and TRBJ1-6, is as follows: DVKVTQSSRYLVKRTGEKVFLECVQDMDHENMFWYRQDPGLGLRLIYFSYDVKMKEKGDIPEGYSVSREKKERFSLILESASTNQTSMYLCASSWTGNSPLHFGNGTRLTVT.

There are a few counts of this clone. V is TRBV28 and J is TRBJ1-2; D remains ambiguous. The length of the CDR3 is 13 residues. Looked up from germline, CDR1 is MDHEN and CDR2 is SYDVKM. Between the trimmed V and J ends, which lost 2 bases and 3 bases, there was a span of 7 bases. Written as DNA, the CDR3 is TGTGCCAGCAGTTTAGTTATCGACTATGGCTACACCTTC. Its protein product is CASSLVIDYGYTF.

The chain carries TRBV5-6 and TRBJ2-1; D perhaps matches TRBD2 (5 bases). Per germline, CDR1 SGHDT and CDR2 YYEEEE. This CDR3 has 13 amino acids. Trimming removed 4 bases from V and 8 bases from J, with 13 bases in between. The CDR3 DNA is TGTGCCAGCAGCCCCCTACTAGTTTATGAGCAGTTCTTC. Residues: CASSPLLVYEQFF.